This T cell receptor beta chain appears in the sequencing data of a study of blood T cell repertoires in COVID-19 (dated by TCRdb to 2020 to 2022). A note on the overall study: Collaborator samples came from the United States, Italy and Spain and covered acute and convalescent phases of COVID-19. The prospective study material was composed of cDNA or gDNA derived from T cells, B-cell-depleted T cells, or PBMCs. Deeply sampled blood TCRbeta repertoires from subjects exposed to, actively infected with, or recovered from COVID-19 were included in the dataset. The repertoires were released in a freely available public database meant as a resource for research on the immune response to SARS-CoV-2. The samples were drawn from the first 160 participants of the ongoing ImmuneRACE study and from 1,200 or so subjects provided by 6 global collaborators. The sample metadata nearly always contained a de-identified subject ID, COVID-19 status, age in years and sex. Where HLA class I and class II types were available, the types were taken from metadata supplied by the sample provider, not from assay-based typing. Results and caveats for the whole study, not just this receptor: How much clinical and demographic metadata was included differed by source and by participant, and the metadata was provided uncurated.

Clipping removes 6 bases from V and 6 bases from J, with 12 as the unmatched junction base count. Measured from the cysteine to the phenylalanine, the CDR3 is 17 residues long. The retained sequence is limited to the CDR3, 51 bases, with the frame set at the first base. Based on the germline V gene, the CDR1 and CDR2 sequences are MDHEN and SYDVKM. This clone was observed a few times. Its antigen is not yet known. Qualities for individual bases were not recorded, and no much larger clone is one base off. The immunoSEQ Assay, a bias-controlled multiplex PCR, was used to amplify TCRbeta CDR3 regions from genomic DNA. The source study handled its data this way. The number of nucleated cells in each sample was estimated from the amplification of reference gene primers within the assay. To quantify the absolute abundance of each unique TCRbeta CDR3 rearrangement, sequence reads were collapsed and filtered. For each sample, productive Simpson clonality was calculated by taking the square root of Simpson's diversity index across productive rearrangements. Entries here come from immuneACCESS through TCRdb and include only in-frame sequences with V and J called. Some clones fail to appear in such tables; in the studies checked, an unresolved V gene covers under half of the shortfall, and the cause of the remainder is unknown. V and J calls and clone size follow that table, whereas D and trimming were derived from the DNA. Across this sample there are tens of thousands of clones, with roughly 81% seen only once. The leading ten clones occupy less than 10% of the sample.

The collaborating institutions used their own protocols to collect whole blood in K2EDTA tubes. For TCRbeta analysis, collaborator samples were shipped as frozen whole blood, as isolated PBMCs, or as DNA extracted from either sample type. The sequence joins TRBV28 to TRBJ2-7; the central 15 bases match TRBD2. Sequenced sample: peripheral blood. This clonotype was obtained from a human donor in a cohort sampled during active COVID-19. CDR3 region: CASSRQRTSGRVLEQYF. Read as DNA, the sequence is TGTGCCAGCAGCCGTCAGCGGACTAGCGGGAGGGTTCTCGAGCAGTACTTC.